These 3 T cell receptor beta chains share one sample of origin, sequenced in a study of T-cell reconstitution after alpha-beta-depleted transplantation in children. Unique molecular identifiers featured in how the TCRbeta library was prepared. TCRdb called the PCR reads again in MiXCR, with one record for every CDR3 protein. The repertoire holds around 300,000 distinct CDR3 sequences, over 7% seen once, with 9.1% in the top ten. What these receptors recognize is not known. Findings and limits, study-wide: Hyperexpanded clones declined; after one year, newly produced T cells mostly supplied diversity.

This specimen consisted of peripheral blood, obtained 360 days after TCRalphabeta/CD19-depleted stem cell transplant. The receptors come from a female patient aged 2-9 years who had a stem cell transplant for Fanconi anemia, so the T cells may come from the graft donor.

This clonotype has more than one count but fewer than ten. The chain joins TRBV2 to TRBJ2-5, with D perhaps TRBD2 (6 bases). The CDR3 sequence is 17 residues long. V was pared by 3 bases and J by 2 bases, with 19 bases between. Germline V gene data show CDR1 as SNHLY and CDR2 as FYNNEI. In DNA, the CDR3 is TGTGCCAGCAGTGACCAAATTCGGCGACGGGAGCAAGAGACCCAGTACTTC. This translates into CASSDQIRRREQETQYF.

In this sample, this clonotype turned up many times. The CDR3 reads CASSFSIPNNEQFF. Here the CDR3 DNA reads TGCGCCAGCAGCTTTAGTATCCCGAACAATGAGCAGTTCTTC. This chain connects TRBV5-1 to TRBJ2-1; D not certain. Trimming cost V 2 bases and J 5 bases, with 11 bases left between them. Germline assignment: CDR1 SGHRS and CDR2 YFSETQ. The CDR3 is 14 amino acids. Based on the CDR3 plus reference TRBV5-1 and TRBJ2-1, the full variable domain is KAGVTQTPRYLIKTRGQQVTLSCSPISGHRSVSWYQQTPGQGLQFLFEYFSETQRNKGNFPGRFSGRQFSNSRSEMNVSTLELGDSALYLCASSFSIPNNEQFFGPGTRLTVL.

CDR3 DNA: TGTGCCAGCGGGACTAGCGGGGGACCCAACACAGATACGCAGTATTTT. Translated, it gives CASGTSGGPNTDTQYF. This chain joins TRBV4-2 and TRBJ2-3; TRBD2 aligns across 14 bases. The trim removed 8 bases at V and 2 bases at J, leaving 6 bases unmatched. This CDR3 is 16 amino acids long. CDR1 LGHNA and CDR2 YNFKEQ come from the germline V gene.